The present entry profiles one T cell receptor (beta chain) with its context. This sample was taken from a study of blood T cell repertoires in COVID-19. Study-wide background: COVID-19 samples, acute and convalescent, were from the United States, Italy and Spain. In each case, the material was cDNA or gDNA derived from T cells, B-cell-depleted T cells, or PBMCs.

As processed by the authors: Reference gene primers were amplified, and this amplification served to estimate nucleated cell counts. Sequencing was performed with immunoSEQ multiplex PCR; in TCRdb, only in-frame clones are kept and a portion is missing. Clone size and V and J calls were adopted from that table, with D and trimming inferred from the DNA. The sample lists roughly 47,000 clones, 82% seen once, with approximately 4.1% in the top ten. CDR3 size: 15 residues. Germline CDR1 reads KGHSH; CDR2 reads LQKENI. Trimming shortened V by 3 bases and J by 5 bases, and 16 bases separated the two germline ends.

The receptor's source is a woman in her 70s with acute or convalescent COVID-19. V is TRBV18 and J is TRBJ2-5; tentatively, D is TRBD1 (6 bases). Sequencing input: peripheral blood. The CDR3 coding sequence is TGTGCCAGCTCACCCGGGGCAGGGGCTTTGGAGACCCAGTACTTC. Its protein product is CASSPGAGALETQYF.